A single sample gave rise to the 17 T cell receptor beta chains below, sequenced in a study of cytomegalovirus exposure and HLA in healthy donors. Profiling relied on immunoSEQ multiplex PCR, and the TCRdb table lists in-frame clones only, not all of them. The sample comprises around 170,000 clones, roughly 85% of which are singletons, and 16% rests with the top ten. Sample: PBMCs. These receptors were obtained from a man aged 18 to 30 in good health and CMV-seropositive.

The rearrangement uses TRBV28 and TRBJ2-7, with D hard to call. CDR3 length equals 13 residues. Germline CDR1 and CDR2: MDHEN and SYDVKM. With 4 bases removed from V and 11 bases from J, the gap between germline ends came to 18 bases. The CDR3 spells CASSSAQSSEEYF. DNA for the CDR3: TGTGCCAGCAGTTCGGCGCAGAGCTCTGAGGAGTACTTC. Looking up the rest from reference TRBV28 and TRBJ2-7 gives the full variable domain: DVKVTQSSRYLVKRTGEKVFLECVQDMDHENMFWYRQDPGLGLRLIYFSYDVKMKEKGDIPEGYSVSREKKERFSLILESASTNQTSMYLCASSSAQSSEEYFGPGTRLTVT.

This chain connects TRBV28 to TRBJ1-5, with a weak D call TRBD1 (6 bases). The V end was cut by 1 base, the J end by 0 bases, with 10 bases between. The CDR3 is 16 residues long. In germline, CDR1 is MDHEN, CDR2 SYDVKM. This chain's CDR3 is CASSLFRGYSNQPQHF. CDR3 in DNA: TGTGCCAGCAGTTTATTTAGGGGGTATAGCAATCAGCCCCAGCATTTT.

This sequence joins TRBV11-3 and TRBJ1-1; 9 bases are a match to TRBD1. Germline CDR1 SGHNT, CDR2 YENEEA. V shed 3 bases, J shed 5 bases, and the junction held 7 bases outside the gene matches. CDR3 length equals 15 residues. CDR3: CASSFSGTGRTEAFF. The CDR3 nucleotides read TGTGCCAGCAGCTTTTCCGGGACAGGGCGGACTGAAGCTTTCTTT.

The chain combines TRBV2 with TRBJ1-3, with 11 bases that match TRBD1. The CDR3 length is 15 residues. CDR1 SNHLY and CDR2 FYNNEI come from the germline V gene. Germline trimming cut 6 bases from V and 4 bases from J; bases unmatched to any gene: 5. CDR3 DNA sequence: TGTGCCAGCAGATGGGGACAGGGGGGCGGAAACACCATATATTTT. This translates into CASRWGQGGGNTIYF.

The chain links TRBV6-1 to TRBJ2-1; 10 bases line up with TRBD1. The CDR3 runs 15 residues. The ends lost 2 bases at V and 8 bases at J; junction bases unmatched: 6. Germline V gene data show CDR1 as MNHNS and CDR2 as SASEGT. The CDR3 spells CASSEPRDRGYEQFF. CDR3 sequence (DNA): TGTGCCAGCAGTGAACCCCGGGACAGGGGCTATGAGCAGTTCTTC.

The gene calls are TRBV9 and TRBJ2-3; 9 bases match TRBD2. The CDR3 is 16 amino acids. With V trimmed by 3 bases and J by 1 base, 6 bases remained unmatched. Germline CDR1 is SGDLS and CDR2 is YYNGEE. The CDR3 sequence: CASSAGLAQGTDTQYF. The DNA of the CDR3 is TGTGCCAGCAGCGCCGGACTAGCGCAGGGCACAGATACGCAGTATTTT.

The chain has TRBV5-5 and TRBJ2-3; 8 nucleotides align to TRBD2. J lost 12 bases, V lost 0 bases, and 9 bases had no gene match. There are 14 residues in the CDR3. Germline lookup yields CDR1 SGHKS and CDR2 YYEKEE (reference sequence). The chain's CDR3 is CASSLGSSGSLQYF. In DNA form, the CDR3 reads TGTGCCAGCAGCTTGGGTTCTAGCGGGTCACTCCAGTATTTT.

This chain joins TRBV28 and TRBJ2-5; the match to TRBD2 covers 7 bases. Per germline, CDR1 MDHEN and CDR2 SYDVKM. The trim removed 2 bases at V and 5 bases at J, leaving 14 bases unmatched. The CDR3 totals 17 residues. CDR3 loop: CASSLTRRAGEEETQYF. The CDR3 DNA reads TGTGCCAGCAGTTTAACTCGTAGGGCGGGAGAGGAGGAGACCCAGTACTTC.

The chain recombines TRBV28 with TRBJ2-7; the match to TRBD2 covers 7 bases. The V gene end was trimmed by 5 bases and the J gene end by 0 bases; junction bases not matched to a gene: 7. The CDR3 covers 15 residues. The germline CDR1 and CDR2 sequences are MDHEN and SYDVKM. The CDR3 loop reads CASSPSGISSYEQYF. The CDR3 DNA is TGTGCCAGCAGTCCGAGCGGGATAAGCTCCTACGAGCAGTACTTC.

The chain joins TRBV19 to TRBJ1-5, with unresolved D. There are 13 residues in the CDR3. Per germline, CDR1 LNHDA and CDR2 SQIVND (reference sequence). The germline V and J ends were trimmed by 6 bases and 3 bases, with 9 bases remaining between them. The CDR3 DNA is TGTGCCAGTAGGAGCGTCTACAATCAGCCCCAGCATTTT. This sequence encodes CASRSVYNQPQHF.

This chain connects TRBV9 to TRBJ2-7, with 7 bases that match TRBD2. J lost 5 bases, V lost 0 bases, and 5 bases had no gene match. The CDR3 runs to 14 residues. Germline CDR1 and CDR2: SGDLS and YYNGEE. The CDR3 coding sequence is TGTGCCAGCAGCGTAGACGAGGCGGGGGACGAGCAGTACTTC. Residues: CASSVDEAGDEQYF.

The rearrangement joins TRBV9 to TRBJ2-3; 8 bases are a match to TRBD2. This CDR3 comprises 17 residues. V trimming: 3 bases; J trimming: 2 bases; junction bases outside the gene matches: 11. From germline, CDR1 is SGDLS and CDR2 YYNGEE. This CDR3 is CASSAIRAGALTDTQYF. The CDR3 bases are TGTGCCAGCAGCGCGATCCGAGCGGGGGCCCTCACAGATACGCAGTATTTT.

About this clone itself: This CDR3 is also generated by other DNA sequences in the sample. The chain links TRBV27 to TRBJ2-2, with a possible D match to TRBD2 (5 bases). The CDR3 length is 13 residues. Per germline, CDR1 MNHEY and CDR2 SMNVEV (reference sequence). V lost 2 bases, J lost 6 bases, and 7 bases lay in between. As DNA, the CDR3 is TGTGCCAGCAGTTTAGGCGGGCCCGGGGAGCTGTTTTTT. Residues: CASSLGGPGELFF.

The chain carries TRBV11-3 and TRBJ2-7; D gene ambiguous. Trimming took 8 bases from V and 0 from J, leaving 11 bases between them. This CDR3 is built from 13 residues. The germline V gene has CDR1 SGHNT and CDR2 YENEEA. The CDR3 here is CASGSRVSYEQYF. DNA for the CDR3: TGTGCCAGCGGTTCCCGGGTCTCCTACGAGCAGTACTTC.

This clone was recorded only once. The V gene is TRBV27, the J gene TRBJ2-5, with 8 bases lining up with TRBD2. Germline V lookup: CDR1 MNHEY, CDR2 SMNVEV (reference sequence). With V trimmed by 5 bases and J by 5 bases, 13 bases remained unmatched. The length of the CDR3 is 16 residues. CDR3 loop: CASSLKYGGADETQYF. The CDR3 DNA sequence: TGTGCCAGCAGTCTAAAATACGGGGGGGCCGATGAGACCCAGTACTTC.

V usage is TRBV14 and J usage is TRBJ2-7; a weak D match, TRBD1 (6 bases). V was cut by 3 bases and J by 1 base, with 10 bases left in between. Germline V gene lookup returns CDR1 SGHDN and CDR2 FVKESK. This CDR3 comprises 14 residues. Written as DNA, the CDR3 is TGTGCCAGCAGCCAGCTGACAGGATCCTACGAGCAGTACTTC. This sequence encodes CASSQLTGSYEQYF.

The chain joins TRBV7-2 to TRBJ1-4; 11 bases are shared with TRBD1. In germline, CDR1 is SGHTA, CDR2 FQGNSA. The CDR3 is made up of 15 amino acids. V trimming: 3 bases; J trimming: 8 bases; junction bases outside the gene matches: 5. The CDR3 reads CASSLWDRGGEKLFF. The CDR3 DNA follows: TGTGCCAGCAGCTTGTGGGACAGGGGGGGAGAAAAACTGTTTTTT.